The sequence of this T cell receptor beta chain was determined in a study of shared clonotypes between healthy human individuals. Overall study findings and caveats: Among non-shared clonotypes, generation probabilities were lower than among those shared by all four donors. The sharing of approximately 4.6% of naive CD4 clonotypes was seen across a handful of donors.

Trimming shortened V by 4 bases and J by 0 bases, and 11 bases separated the two germline ends. The CDR3 covers 14 residues. A note on this clone: Its antigen is as yet unknown.

At a deep level, the assay was run. The protocol was immunoSEQ multiplex PCR, while the TCRdb copy is restricted to in-frame clones and leaves out a portion. The sample includes about 820,000 clones, 85% to 95% of them seen just once. Terminally differentiated effector memory CD45RA+ cells were excluded from the naive CD8 cells, which were CD45RO-negative and positively selected for CCR7. Donors included only healthy HIV-negative adults lacking recent acute infections or vaccinations. This rearrangement joins TRBV5-3 to TRBJ2-7, with D perhaps matching TRBD2 (5 bases). TRBV5-3 is given ORF status, its function remaining uncertain. The specimen sequenced was naive CD8+ T cells sorted from blood. The TCR comes from a man between 25 and 39 years old in good health. The CDR3 here is CARSPGGFSYEQYF. CDR3 coding DNA: TGTGCCAGAAGCCCCGGCGGGTTCTCCTACGAGCAGTACTTC.